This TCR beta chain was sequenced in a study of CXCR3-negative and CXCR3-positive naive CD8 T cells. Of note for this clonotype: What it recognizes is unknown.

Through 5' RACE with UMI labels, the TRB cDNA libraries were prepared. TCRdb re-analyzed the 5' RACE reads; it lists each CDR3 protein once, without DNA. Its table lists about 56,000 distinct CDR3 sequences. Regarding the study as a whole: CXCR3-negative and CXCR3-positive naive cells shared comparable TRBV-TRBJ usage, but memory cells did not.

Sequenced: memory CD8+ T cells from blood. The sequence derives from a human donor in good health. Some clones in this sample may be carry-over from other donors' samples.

The CDR3 protein is CASSLAHEREGYPYPAFF. The chain carries TRBV7-9 and TRBJ1-1; TCRdb selects TRBD1, and the lack of DNA leaves this call unchecked. There are 18 residues in the CDR3. The germline V gene encodes CDR1 SEHNR and CDR2 FQNEAQ (reference sequence).